Listed below are T cell receptor beta chains from one sample, sequenced in a study of OX40 agonist ivuxolimab in advanced cancers. Method: immunoSEQ multiplex PCR; TCRdb's copy keeps in-frame clones and lacks some. The sample consists of roughly 64,000 clones, 70% to 90% of them appearing once. The starting material was CD4+ or CD8+ T cells sorted from blood, obtained in a trial of the OX40 agonist ivuxolimab. These receptors were collected from an adult with an advanced solid tumor such as melanoma, head and neck, liver or kidney cancer. Both conserved end residues are part of each CDR3. D genes are given only for firm matches. For some rows the clone size is stated as once, few or many, or as a class when expanded; others skip it.

cdr3_aa: CASRRSGQETQYF
cdr3_nt: TGTGCCAGCAGGAGGAGCGGTCAAGAGACCCAGTACTTC
d_call: -
clone_size: few
v_call: TRBV6-1
j_call: TRBJ2-5

cdr3_aa: CASSYGGTVSPYEQYF
cdr3_nt: TGTGCCAGCAGCTACGGTGGGACAGTCTCGCCTTACGAGCAGTACTTC
d_call: TRBD1
clone_size: -
v_call: TRBV28
j_call: TRBJ2-7

cdr3_aa: CASSPGGNAYEQYF
cdr3_nt: TGTGCCAGCTCACCTGGGGGGAATGCCTACGAGCAGTACTTC
d_call: -
clone_size: -
v_call: TRBV18
j_call: TRBJ2-7

cdr3_aa: CASSLSGTYNEQFF
cdr3_nt: TGTGCCAGCAGCTTAAGCGGGACCTACAATGAGCAGTTCTTC
d_call: TRBD2
clone_size: -
v_call: TRBV11-3
j_call: TRBJ2-1

cdr3_aa: CASSPTKETQYF
cdr3_nt: TGTGCCAGCAGCCCCACGAAAGAGACCCAGTACTTC
d_call: -
clone_size: -
v_call: TRBV6-5
j_call: TRBJ2-5

cdr3_aa: CASSLGADTDTQYF
cdr3_nt: TGTGCCAGCAGCTTAGGAGCAGACACAGATACGCAGTATTTT
d_call: -
clone_size: -
v_call: TRBV11-2
j_call: TRBJ2-3

cdr3_aa: CASSFRSSAGTQYF
cdr3_nt: TGTGCCAGCAGCTTCCGGAGCTCAGCGGGGACGCAGTATTTT
d_call: -
clone_size: -
v_call: TRBV12-1
j_call: TRBJ2-3

cdr3_aa: CASSTDRSSSYEQYF
cdr3_nt: TGTGCCAGCAGCACTGACAGGAGCAGCTCCTACGAGCAGTACTTC
d_call: -
clone_size: -
v_call: TRBV11-1
j_call: TRBJ2-7

cdr3_aa: CASSLEQGADTQYF
cdr3_nt: TGTGCCAGCAGCTTAGAACAGGGCGCAGATACGCAGTATTTT
d_call: -
clone_size: -
v_call: TRBV11-2
j_call: TRBJ2-3

cdr3_aa: CASSPPQRTATNEKLFF
cdr3_nt: TGTGCCAGCTCCCCCCCGCAGCGGACTGCAACTAATGAAAAACTGTTTTTT
d_call: -
clone_size: -
v_call: TRBV18
j_call: TRBJ1-4

cdr3_aa: CASSEGTSVSIEQYF
cdr3_nt: TGCGCCAGCAGCGAAGGGACTAGCGTCAGCATCGAGCAGTACTTC
d_call: TRBD2
clone_size: -
v_call: TRBV5-1
j_call: TRBJ2-7

cdr3_aa: CASRQARQGAYEQYF
cdr3_nt: TGTGCCAGCAGACAAGCTCGACAGGGGGCCTACGAGCAGTACTTC
d_call: TRBD1
clone_size: -
v_call: TRBV2
j_call: TRBJ2-7

cdr3_aa: CASSLDSSGTSQYF
cdr3_nt: TGTGCCAGCAGCTTAGACAGCTCCGGGACTAGCCAGTATTTT
d_call: TRBD2
clone_size: -
v_call: TRBV7-3
j_call: TRBJ2-3

cdr3_aa: CASSGSQETQYF
cdr3_nt: TGCGCCAGCAGCGGCAGCCAAGAGACCCAGTACTTC
d_call: -
clone_size: -
v_call: TRBV5-1
j_call: TRBJ2-5

cdr3_aa: CASSYSGGRDTQYF
cdr3_nt: TGTGCCAGCAGTTACTCAGGGGGGCGAGATACGCAGTATTTT
d_call: -
clone_size: -
v_call: TRBV6-5
j_call: TRBJ2-3

cdr3_aa: CASSPNTGELFF
cdr3_nt: TGTGCCAGCAGCCCGAACACCGGGGAGCTGTTTTTT
d_call: -
clone_size: few
v_call: TRBV7-2
j_call: TRBJ2-2

cdr3_aa: CATRISSGGPYNEQFF
cdr3_nt: TGTGCCACCCGAATATCTAGCGGAGGCCCCTACAATGAGCAGTTCTTC
d_call: TRBD2
clone_size: once
v_call: TRBV28
j_call: TRBJ2-1

cdr3_aa: CASNAGSIYEQYF
cdr3_nt: TGTGCCAGCAATGCGGGGAGCATCTACGAGCAGTACTTC
d_call: -
clone_size: -
v_call: TRBV7-2
j_call: TRBJ2-7

cdr3_aa: CASSYDRRGVNYGYTF
cdr3_nt: TGTGCCAGCAGTTACGACAGGCGAGGGGTCAACTATGGCTACACCTTC
d_call: -
clone_size: -
v_call: TRBV6-5
j_call: TRBJ1-2

cdr3_aa: CASIEEGGLETQYF
cdr3_nt: TGCGCCAGCATCGAGGAGGGAGGTTTGGAGACCCAGTACTTC
d_call: -
clone_size: -
v_call: TRBV10-2
j_call: TRBJ2-5

cdr3_aa: CASSDTNYGYTF
cdr3_nt: TGTGCCAGCTCGGACACTAACTATGGCTACACCTTC
d_call: -
clone_size: -
v_call: TRBV6-5
j_call: TRBJ1-2

cdr3_aa: CASSIGTVVGETQYF
cdr3_nt: TGTGCCAGTAGTATAGGGACAGTGGTAGGGGAGACCCAGTACTTC
d_call: -
clone_size: -
v_call: TRBV19
j_call: TRBJ2-5

cdr3_aa: CSATYEAFF
cdr3_nt: TGCAGTGCTACCTATGAAGCTTTCTTT
d_call: -
clone_size: -
v_call: TRBV20-1
j_call: TRBJ1-1

cdr3_aa: CASSRGLAGGETQYF
cdr3_nt: TGTGCCAGCAGCCGCGGACTAGCGGGAGGGGAGACCCAGTACTTC
d_call: TRBD2
clone_size: once
v_call: TRBV7-2
j_call: TRBJ2-5

cdr3_aa: CASSFDIGGPQHF
cdr3_nt: TGTGCCAGCAGTTTTGACATCGGGGGGCCCCAGCATTTT
d_call: -
clone_size: -
v_call: TRBV27
j_call: TRBJ1-5

cdr3_aa: CASSPGGTGGADTQYF
cdr3_nt: TGCGCCAGCAGCCCGGGAGGGACAGGGGGGGCAGATACGCAGTATTTT
d_call: TRBD1
clone_size: -
v_call: TRBV5-1
j_call: TRBJ2-3

cdr3_aa: CASSLITGTGGRGNTEAFF
cdr3_nt: TGTGCCAGCAGCCTTATCACCGGGACAGGGGGCCGGGGGAACACTGAAGCTTTCTTT
d_call: TRBD1
clone_size: -
v_call: TRBV16
j_call: TRBJ1-1

cdr3_aa: CSVSRGYTF
cdr3_nt: TGCAGTGTCTCACGGGGCTACACCTTC
d_call: -
clone_size: -
v_call: TRBV20-1
j_call: TRBJ1-2

cdr3_aa: CSAPASEKLFF
cdr3_nt: TGCAGTGCCCCTGCGAGTGAAAAACTGTTTTTT
d_call: -
clone_size: once
v_call: TRBV20-1
j_call: TRBJ1-4

cdr3_aa: CASSLEGGETQYF
cdr3_nt: TGTGCCAGCAGCTTGGAAGGAGGGGAGACCCAGTACTTC
d_call: -
clone_size: -
v_call: TRBV5-6
j_call: TRBJ2-5

cdr3_aa: CASSPQGLAGGAYEQYF
cdr3_nt: TGTGCCAGCAGCCCCCAGGGACTAGCGGGAGGGGCCTACGAGCAGTACTTC
d_call: TRBD2
clone_size: -
v_call: TRBV4-2
j_call: TRBJ2-7

cdr3_aa: CASSPMAGLNNQPQHF
cdr3_nt: TGTGCCAGCAGTCCAATGGCGGGACTGAACAATCAGCCCCAGCATTTT
d_call: -
clone_size: -
v_call: TRBV5-4
j_call: TRBJ1-5

cdr3_aa: CASSDSYEQYF
cdr3_nt: TGCGCCAGCAGCGACTCCTACGAGCAGTACTTC
d_call: -
clone_size: -
v_call: TRBV5-1
j_call: TRBJ2-7

cdr3_aa: CSVDGGLNTGELFF
cdr3_nt: TGCAGCGTTGATGGGGGGCTGAACACCGGGGAGCTGTTTTTT
d_call: -
clone_size: few
v_call: TRBV29-1
j_call: TRBJ2-2

cdr3_aa: CASSAEGVVHSPLHF
cdr3_nt: TGTGCCAGCAGTGCCGAGGGAGTAGTTCATTCACCCCTCCACTTT
d_call: -
clone_size: -
v_call: TRBV2
j_call: TRBJ1-6

cdr3_aa: CASSSLAGGPNEQFF
cdr3_nt: TGTGCCAGCAGCTCATTAGCGGGAGGACCAAATGAGCAGTTCTTC
d_call: TRBD2
clone_size: -
v_call: TRBV7-3
j_call: TRBJ2-1

cdr3_aa: CATSDSLDSPLHF
cdr3_nt: TGTGCCACCTCGGACAGTTTAGATTCACCCCTCCACTTT
d_call: -
clone_size: -
v_call: TRBV10-3
j_call: TRBJ1-6

cdr3_aa: CASRPGLDTGELFF
cdr3_nt: TGTGCCAGCAGACCGGGACTAGACACCGGGGAGCTGTTTTTT
d_call: TRBD2
clone_size: once
v_call: TRBV6-4
j_call: TRBJ2-2

cdr3_aa: CASSLGGENTGELFF
cdr3_nt: TGTGCCAGCAGTTTAGGGGGGGAGAACACCGGGGAGCTGTTTTTT
d_call: TRBD2
clone_size: -
v_call: TRBV28
j_call: TRBJ2-2

cdr3_aa: CASAGTSRQETQYF
cdr3_nt: TGCGCCAGCGCTGGGACTAGTCGGCAAGAGACCCAGTACTTC
d_call: TRBD2
clone_size: -
v_call: TRBV4-1
j_call: TRBJ2-5

cdr3_aa: CASDRGSYNSPLHF
cdr3_nt: TGTGCCAGCGACAGGGGCTCCTATAATTCACCCCTCCACTTT
d_call: TRBD1
clone_size: -
v_call: TRBV2
j_call: TRBJ1-6

cdr3_aa: CASSDWTSGYTF
cdr3_nt: TGTGCCAGCAGTGATTGGACTAGTGGCTACACCTTC
d_call: -
clone_size: -
v_call: TRBV6-4
j_call: TRBJ1-2

cdr3_aa: CASSFPDRTGGYTF
cdr3_nt: TGTGCCAGCAGTTTTCCCGACAGGACAGGCGGCTACACCTTC
d_call: TRBD1
clone_size: -
v_call: TRBV5-4
j_call: TRBJ1-2

cdr3_aa: CASSALAGESEQYF
cdr3_nt: TGTGCCAGCAGTGCCCTAGCGGGAGAAAGCGAGCAGTACTTC
d_call: TRBD2
clone_size: -
v_call: TRBV6-5
j_call: TRBJ2-7

cdr3_aa: CASNPRGGPYNEQFF
cdr3_nt: TGTGCCAGTAACCCTCGCGGGGGCCCCTACAATGAGCAGTTCTTC
d_call: -
clone_size: -
v_call: TRBV19
j_call: TRBJ2-1

cdr3_aa: CASSPDRGLGGYTF
cdr3_nt: TGTGCCAGTAGCCCGGACAGGGGGCTGGGAGGCTACACCTTC
d_call: TRBD1
clone_size: few
v_call: TRBV19
j_call: TRBJ1-2

cdr3_aa: CASSPAGLETQYF
cdr3_nt: TGTGCCAGCTCACCAGCGGGGTTGGAGACCCAGTACTTC
d_call: -
clone_size: -
v_call: TRBV18
j_call: TRBJ2-5

cdr3_aa: CASSTGTGGLETQYF
cdr3_nt: TGTGCCAGCAGCACCGGGACAGGGGGCCTGGAGACCCAGTACTTC
d_call: TRBD1
clone_size: -
v_call: TRBV11-2
j_call: TRBJ2-5

cdr3_aa: CASSIQGQDTEAFF
cdr3_nt: TGTGCCAGCTCAATACAGGGGCAGGACACTGAAGCTTTCTTT
d_call: TRBD1
clone_size: few
v_call: TRBV18
j_call: TRBJ1-1

cdr3_aa: CASSRLGTSGGYEQYF
cdr3_nt: TGTGCCAGCAGCCGTCTCGGGACTAGCGGGGGTTACGAGCAGTACTTC
d_call: TRBD2
clone_size: -
v_call: TRBV28
j_call: TRBJ2-7